A selection of T cell receptor beta chains follows, all from one sample in a study of blood T cells in healthy people across ages. TCRdb reanalysed the 5' RACE reads using MiXCR and keeps one entry per CDR3 protein. The table lists approximately 1.5 million distinct CDR3 sequences, approximately 39% of them singletons. The sequencing input was blood. All receptors come from a woman under 30 in good health. Each CDR3 is given without its conserved first and last residue. Each record gives: V gene, J gene, CDR3 length, CDR3 protein.

>TRBV5-1|TRBJ1-5|12
TSSLTGGNQPQH
>TRBV6-6|TRBJ1-2|16
ASSYGFGTGGSSSGYT
>TRBV7-6|TRBJ1-5|11
ASSLAISQPQH
>TRBV12-3/TRBV12-4|TRBJ2-7|12
ASSLGTGGYEQY
>TRBV4-3|TRBJ2-7|14
ASSQDKAGGSYEQY
>TRBV29-1|TRBJ2-5|10
SLGHLYNEQY
>TRBV29-1|TRBJ1-2|9
SVEGLRGYT
>TRBV12-3/TRBV12-4|TRBJ2-1|11
ASTAGGWDEQF
>TRBV27|TRBJ1-5|13
ASRITGGVNQPQH
>TRBV27|TRBJ2-2|16
ASSFAAGGTEVTGELF
>TRBV7-2|TRBJ2-7|13
ASSLVGLAAYEQY
>TRBV7-2|TRBJ2-4|12
ASSTRTGADIQY
>TRBV27|TRBJ2-1|13
ASSHLTSYYNEQF
>TRBV20-1|TRBJ2-1|12
SSERDASYNEQF
>TRBV15|TRBJ1-1|11
ATSRVGNTEAF
>TRBV20-1|TRBJ2-1|9
SAAPWNEQF
>TRBV27|TRBJ2-5|12
ASTTRGYDNEQY
>TRBV7-2|TRBJ2-3|10
ASSLDTGAQY
>TRBV6-5|TRBJ2-1|11
ASARSASDHQF
>TRBV15|TRBJ2-7|16
ATSRGPGRQPGAYEQY
>TRBV20-1|TRBJ1-5|14
SARPRAPRGNQPQH
>TRBV3-1|TRBJ1-1|14
ASSQARGSWNTEAF
>TRBV27|TRBJ2-7|16
TSSFQLSTSGRRNEQY
>TRBV7-9|TRBJ2-7|12
ASSRNGLPYEQY
>TRBV28|TRBJ2-1|11
ASRPYSLYEQF
>TRBV5-5|TRBJ1-2|11
ASRRMGGYGYT